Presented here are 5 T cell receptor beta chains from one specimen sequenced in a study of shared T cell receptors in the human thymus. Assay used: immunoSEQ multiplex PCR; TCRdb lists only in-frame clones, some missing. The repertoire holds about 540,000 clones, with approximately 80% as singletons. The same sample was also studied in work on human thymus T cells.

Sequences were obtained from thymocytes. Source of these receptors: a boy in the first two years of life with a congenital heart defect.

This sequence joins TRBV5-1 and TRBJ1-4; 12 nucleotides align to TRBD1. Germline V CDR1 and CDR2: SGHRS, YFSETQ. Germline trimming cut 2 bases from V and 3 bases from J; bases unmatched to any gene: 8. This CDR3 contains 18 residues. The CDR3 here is CASSLWDRGHQANEKLFF. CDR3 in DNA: TGCGCCAGCAGCTTATGGGACAGGGGGCATCAGGCTAATGAAAAACTGTTTTTT.

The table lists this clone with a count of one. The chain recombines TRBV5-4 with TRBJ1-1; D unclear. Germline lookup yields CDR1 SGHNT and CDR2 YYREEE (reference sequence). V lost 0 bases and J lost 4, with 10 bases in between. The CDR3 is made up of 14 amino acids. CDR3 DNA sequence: TGTGCCAGCAGCTTGGGAGATGGAGGCACTGAAGCTTTCTTT. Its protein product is CASSLGDGGTEAFF.

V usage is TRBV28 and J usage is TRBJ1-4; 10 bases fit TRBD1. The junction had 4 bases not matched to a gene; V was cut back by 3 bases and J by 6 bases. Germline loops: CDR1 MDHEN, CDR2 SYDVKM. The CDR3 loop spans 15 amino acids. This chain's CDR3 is CASSFSGTGDEKLFF. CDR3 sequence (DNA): TGTGCCAGCAGTTTCTCCGGGACAGGGGATGAAAAACTGTTTTTT.

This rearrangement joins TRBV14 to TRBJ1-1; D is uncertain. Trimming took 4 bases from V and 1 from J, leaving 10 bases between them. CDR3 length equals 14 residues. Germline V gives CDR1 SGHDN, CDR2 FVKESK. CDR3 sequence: CASSLRRGNTEAFF. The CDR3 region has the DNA TGTGCCAGCAGCCTCCGCCGGGGGAACACTGAAGCTTTCTTT.

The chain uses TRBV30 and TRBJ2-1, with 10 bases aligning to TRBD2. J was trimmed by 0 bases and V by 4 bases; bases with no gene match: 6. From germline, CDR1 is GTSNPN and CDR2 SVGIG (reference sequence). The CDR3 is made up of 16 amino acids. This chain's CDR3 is CAWTATSGHSYNEQFF. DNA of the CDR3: TGTGCCTGGACCGCGACTAGCGGGCACTCCTACAATGAGCAGTTCTTC. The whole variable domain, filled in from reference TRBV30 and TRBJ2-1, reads SQTIHQWPATLVQPVGSPLSLECTVEGTSNPNLYWYRQAAGRGLQLLFYSVGIGQISSEVPQNLSASRPQDRQFILSSKKLLLSDSGFYLCAWTATSGHSYNEQFFGPGTRLTVL.